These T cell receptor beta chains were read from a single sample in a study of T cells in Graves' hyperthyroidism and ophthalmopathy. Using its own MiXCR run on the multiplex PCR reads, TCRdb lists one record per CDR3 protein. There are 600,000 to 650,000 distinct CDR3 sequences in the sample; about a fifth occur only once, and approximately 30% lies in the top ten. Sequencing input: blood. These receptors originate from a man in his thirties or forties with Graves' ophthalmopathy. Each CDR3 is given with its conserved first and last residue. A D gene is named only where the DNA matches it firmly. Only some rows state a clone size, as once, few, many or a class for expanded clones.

CDR3: CASTWDRGEKLFF; DNA: TGTGCCAGCACCTGGGACAGGGGGGAAAAACTGTTTTTT; size: many; J: TRBJ1-4; V: TRBV2; D: TRBD1
CDR3: CASSPGTGSPRGYGYTF; DNA: TGCGCCAGCAGCCCCGGGACAGGCTCCCCCAGGGGTTATGGCTACACCTTC; size: .; J: TRBJ1-2; V: TRBV5-1; D: TRBD1
CDR3: CAGRTGRNEQFF; DNA: TGCGCCGGGCGGACAGGGCGCAATGAGCAGTTCTTC; size: .; J: TRBJ2-1; V: TRBV10-1; D: TRBD1
CDR3: CASSSGTDSNQPQHF; DNA: TGTGCCAGCTCATCTGGGACAGATAGCAATCAGCCCCAGCATTTT; size: many; J: TRBJ1-5; V: TRBV18; D: TRBD1
CDR3: CASSQPGTGNSEAFF; DNA: TGCGCCAGCAGCCAACCCGGGACAGGGAATTCTGAAGCTTTCTTT; size: .; J: TRBJ1-1; V: TRBV4-1; D: TRBD1
CDR3: CAWSPAVADNIQYF; DNA: TGTGCCTGGAGTCCGGCGGTGGCAGACAACATTCAGTACTTC; size: many; J: TRBJ2-4; V: TRBV30; D: .
CDR3: CASSLRGRTSGTDEQFF; DNA: TGTGCCAGCAGCCTAAGGGGCAGGACTAGCGGGACAGATGAGCAGTTCTTC; size: many; J: TRBJ2-1; V: TRBV11-2; D: TRBD2
CDR3: CASSLWGRLFRTEAFF; DNA: TGTGCCAGCAGCTTATGGGGACGATTATTTAGAACTGAAGCTTTCTTT; size: .; J: TRBJ1-1; V: TRBV11-2; D: .
CDR3: CASSLGEPNEQFF; DNA: TGTGCCAGCAGTTTAGGGGAGCCCAATGAGCAGTTCTTC; size: many; J: TRBJ2-1; V: TRBV3-1; D: .
CDR3: CASSYESGPTDTQYF; DNA: TGTGCCAGCAGCTACGAAAGCGGGCCCACAGATACGCAGTATTTT; size: few; J: TRBJ2-3; V: TRBV7-8; D: .
CDR3: CASSPTGLGSPLHF; DNA: TGTGCCAGCAGCCCGACAGGATTGGGTTCACCCCTCCACTTT; size: few; J: TRBJ1-6; V: TRBV6-2/TRBV6-3; D: .
CDR3: CASSLSAGGPYGELFF; DNA: TGTGCCAGCAGTTTATCAGCGGGAGGGCCATACGGGGAGCTGTTTTTT; size: .; J: TRBJ2-2; V: TRBV12-3/TRBV12-4; D: TRBD2
CDR3: CASRRGSGQGAVEQYF; DNA: TGTGCCAGCAGGAGGGGTTCGGGGCAGGGGGCGGTCGAGCAGTACTTC; size: many; J: TRBJ2-7; V: TRBV6-1; D: TRBD1
CDR3: CASNKPTEVSSETQYF; DNA: TGTGCCAGCAATAAGCCCACCGAGGTCAGTTCGGAGACCCAGTACTTC; size: many; J: TRBJ2-5; V: TRBV28; D: .
CDR3: CASSGDMTVDTEAFF; DNA: TGTGCCAGCAGCGGAGACATGACGGTCGACACTGAAGCTTTCTTT; size: many; J: TRBJ1-1; V: TRBV7-9; D: .
CDR3: CASTLIPGLANTGELFF; DNA: TGTGCCAGCACCCTTATACCGGGACTAGCGAACACCGGGGAGCTGTTTTTT; size: .; J: TRBJ2-2; V: TRBV12-3/TRBV12-4; D: TRBD2
CDR3: CASSNQGVEAFF; DNA: TGTGCCAGCAGCAACCAGGGGGTAGAAGCTTTCTTT; size: .; J: TRBJ1-1; V: TRBV5-4; D: TRBD1
CDR3: CASSRDGIGETQYF; DNA: TGCGCCAGCTCCCGCGACGGGATCGGTGAGACCCAGTACTTC; size: few; J: TRBJ2-5; V: TRBV10-2; D: .
CDR3: CASSLRQARDQYF; DNA: TGTGCCAGCAGTCTAAGACAGGCGAGAGATCAGTACTTC; size: .; J: TRBJ2-4; V: TRBV2; D: .
CDR3: CASSLTGPAYEQYF; DNA: TGTGCCAGCAGTCTGACGGGGCCCGCCTACGAGCAGTACTTC; size: .; J: TRBJ2-7; V: TRBV6-1; D: .
CDR3: CASSVGQGTHEQYF; DNA: TGCGCCAGCAGTGTAGGGCAGGGTACCCACGAGCAGTACTTC; size: .; J: TRBJ2-7; V: TRBV10-2; D: .
CDR3: CASSDGYNQPQHF; DNA: TGCGCCAGCAGTGATGGGTACAATCAGCCCCAGCATTTT; size: .; J: TRBJ1-5; V: TRBV10-2; D: .
CDR3: CASRRKGGCNQPQHF; DNA: TGCGCCAGCAGGCGCAAAGGGGGGTGCAATCAGCCCCAGCATTTT; size: .; J: TRBJ1-5; V: TRBV10-1; D: .
CDR3: CASSSYRSGPAYEQYF; DNA: TGTGCCAGCAGCTCCTACCGATCGGGACCGGCCTACGAGCAGTACTTC; size: many; J: TRBJ2-7; V: TRBV11-2; D: .
CDR3: CASRAWTSGSYNEQFF; DNA: TGTGCCAGCAGGGCCTGGACTAGCGGGTCCTACAATGAGCAGTTCTTC; size: once; J: TRBJ2-1; V: TRBV2; D: TRBD2
CDR3: CASRELAGGVQETQYF; DNA: TGTGCCAGCAGAGAACTAGCGGGCGGAGTCCAAGAGACCCAGTACTTC; size: .; J: TRBJ2-5; V: TRBV6-1; D: TRBD2
CDR3: CASSPGTSGRGTYNEQFF; DNA: TGCGCCAGCAGCCCCGGGACTAGCGGGAGGGGCACCTACAATGAGCAGTTCTTC; size: few; J: TRBJ2-1; V: TRBV4-1; D: TRBD2
CDR3: CASIIGRLAGGPLGNEQFF; DNA: TGTGCCAGCATCATAGGACGGCTAGCGGGAGGGCCTCTGGGCAATGAGCAGTTCTTC; size: .; J: TRBJ2-1; V: TRBV12-3/TRBV12-4; D: TRBD2
CDR3: CASSLGLASYYEQYF; DNA: TGTGCCAGCAGCTTGGGACTAGCGTCCTACTACGAGCAGTACTTC; size: .; J: TRBJ2-7; V: TRBV7-2; D: TRBD2